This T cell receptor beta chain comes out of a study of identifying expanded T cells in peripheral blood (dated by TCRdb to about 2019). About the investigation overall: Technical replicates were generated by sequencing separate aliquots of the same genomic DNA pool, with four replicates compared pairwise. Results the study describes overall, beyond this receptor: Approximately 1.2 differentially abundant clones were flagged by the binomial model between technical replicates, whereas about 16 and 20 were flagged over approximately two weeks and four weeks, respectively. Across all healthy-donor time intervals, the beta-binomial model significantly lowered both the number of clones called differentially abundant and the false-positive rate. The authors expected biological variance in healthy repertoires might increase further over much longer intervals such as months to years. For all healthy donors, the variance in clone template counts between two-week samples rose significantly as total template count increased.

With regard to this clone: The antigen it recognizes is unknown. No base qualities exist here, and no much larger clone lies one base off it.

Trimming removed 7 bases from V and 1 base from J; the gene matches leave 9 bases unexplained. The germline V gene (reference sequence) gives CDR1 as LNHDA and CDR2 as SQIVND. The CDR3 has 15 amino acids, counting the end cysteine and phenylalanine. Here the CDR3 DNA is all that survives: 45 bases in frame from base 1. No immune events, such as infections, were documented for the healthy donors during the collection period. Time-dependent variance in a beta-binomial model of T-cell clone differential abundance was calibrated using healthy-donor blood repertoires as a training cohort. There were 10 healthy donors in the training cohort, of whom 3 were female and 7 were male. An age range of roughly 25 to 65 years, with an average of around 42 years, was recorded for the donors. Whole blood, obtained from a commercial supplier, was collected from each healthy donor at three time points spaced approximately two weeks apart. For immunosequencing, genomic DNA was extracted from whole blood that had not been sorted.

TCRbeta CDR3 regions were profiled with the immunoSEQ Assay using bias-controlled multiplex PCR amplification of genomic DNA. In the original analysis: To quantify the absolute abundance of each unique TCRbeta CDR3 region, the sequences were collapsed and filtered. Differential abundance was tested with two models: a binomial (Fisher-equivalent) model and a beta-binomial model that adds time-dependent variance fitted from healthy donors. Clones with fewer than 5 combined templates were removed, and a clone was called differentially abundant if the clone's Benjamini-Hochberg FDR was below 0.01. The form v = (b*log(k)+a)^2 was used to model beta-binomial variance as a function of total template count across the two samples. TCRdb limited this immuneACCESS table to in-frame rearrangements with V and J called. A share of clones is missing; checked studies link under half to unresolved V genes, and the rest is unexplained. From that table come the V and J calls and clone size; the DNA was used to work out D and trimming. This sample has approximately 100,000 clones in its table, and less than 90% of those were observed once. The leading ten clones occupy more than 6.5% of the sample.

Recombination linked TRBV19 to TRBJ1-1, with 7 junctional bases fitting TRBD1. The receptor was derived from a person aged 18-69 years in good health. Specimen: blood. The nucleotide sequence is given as TGTGCCAGTATACGCCCCGCAGGGGGGAACACTGAAGCTTTCTTT. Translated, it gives CASIRPAGGNTEAFF.